The 25 T cell receptor beta chains listed next were all sequenced from one sample in a study of CD8 T cell repertoires and HIV-1 epitope variants. No cognate antigen is known for these TCRs. Assay: immunoSEQ multiplex PCR; the TCRdb copy retains only in-frame clones and omits some. The top ten hold around 40% of the sample, which has 4,500 to 5,000 clones, around two thirds seen once. Sample: cultured CD8+ T cells derived from PBMCs. Source of these receptors: a male donor with HIV.

The chain combines TRBV5-1 with TRBJ2-5; 7 nucleotides line up with TRBD2. The end of the DNA fits TRBJ2-7 better, so the J call may be wrong. The V gene's germline CDR1 is SGHRS and CDR2 YFSETQ. The CDR3 spans 17 residues. The CDR3 sequence is CASSLYSGTTSSYEQYF. The CDR3 nucleotides are TGCGCCAGCAGCTTATACAGCGGGACCACAAGCTCCTACGAGCAGTACTTC.

The rearrangement joins TRBV27 to TRBJ2-1; 9 bases are a match to TRBD1. CDR3 length: 13 amino acids. Per the germline V gene, CDR1 is MNHEY and CDR2 is SMNVEV (reference sequence). J was trimmed by 8 bases and V by 1 base; bases with no gene match: 0. The CDR3 DNA follows: TGTGCCAGCAGTTTATGGACAGGGGATGAGCAGTTCTTC. Residues: CASSLWTGDEQFF.

The V call is TRBV4-3, the J call TRBJ1-1; perhaps TRBD1 as D (6 bases). The CDR3 spans 16 residues. The germline V gene has CDR1 LGHNA and CDR2 YSLEER. Trimming left V 0 bases short and J 1 base short, with 12 bases between. The CDR3 nucleotides read TGCGCCAGCAGCCAAGATGGGGGGCAGGGGAACACTGAAGCTTTCTTT. This codes for CASSQDGGQGNTEAFF.

This chain links TRBV6-5 with TRBJ2-7, with D possibly being TRBD2 (6 bases). This CDR3 is 11 amino acids long. With 11 bases removed from V and 3 bases from J, the gap between germline ends came to 11 bases. The germline V gene encodes CDR1 MNHEY and CDR2 SVGAGI. The CDR3 bases are TGTGCCGGCATGGGGGGCTACGAGCAGTACTTC. The encoded protein is CAGMGGYEQYF.

The genes are TRBV19 and TRBJ2-7; TRBD1 agrees at 7 bases. The junction had 6 bases not matched to a gene; V was cut back by 3 bases and J by 1 base. Germline CDR1 reads LNHDA; CDR2 reads SQIVND (reference sequence). The CDR3 sequence is 15 residues long. In nucleotides, the CDR3 is TGTGCCAGTAGTATGGAGGCAGGGGGTTCCTACGAGCAGTACTTC. Amino acid sequence: CASSMEAGGSYEQYF.

The J gene is TRBJ2-1, the V gene TRBV28, with D maybe TRBD2 (6 bases). Trimming took 3 bases from V and 4 from J, leaving 13 bases between them. The CDR3 is 15 residues long. Germline loops: CDR1 MDHEN, CDR2 SYDVKM. Here the CDR3 DNA reads TGTGCCAGCAGTTTCTTTGGGACTTCATACAATGAGCAGTTCTTC. This gives the protein CASSFFGTSYNEQFF.

The rearrangement joins TRBV10-1 to TRBJ2-7; 7 nucleotides line up with TRBD2. The germline V gene has CDR1 WNHNN and CDR2 SYGVQD (reference sequence). This CDR3 has 14 amino acids. The ends lost 2 bases at V and 0 bases at J; junction bases unmatched: 1. This CDR3 is CASSEAGDSYEQYF. Written as DNA, the CDR3 is TGCGCCAGCAGTGAGGCGGGAGACTCCTACGAGCAGTACTTC.

The chain links TRBV28 to TRBJ1-1; D gene unclear. Germline V gene data show CDR1 as MDHEN and CDR2 as SYDVKM. The CDR3 loop spans 15 amino acids. Between the trimmed V and J ends, which lost 6 bases and 0 bases, there was a span of 14 bases. Here the CDR3 reads CASSRLEALNTEAFF. The DNA of the CDR3 is TGTGCCAGCAGCCGACTGGAGGCCCTGAACACTGAAGCTTTCTTT.

The CDR3 sequence is CASSEFTEQYF. As DNA, the CDR3 is TGTGCCAGCAGTGAATTTACAGAGCAGTACTTC. The chain employs TRBV6-5 and TRBJ2-7, with unresolved D. The germline CDR1 and CDR2 sequences are MNHEY and SVGAGI. The CDR3 runs to 11 residues. V was cut by 5 bases and J by 7 bases, with 9 bases left in between.

The rearrangement joins TRBV2 to TRBJ1-1, with TRBD1 as a possible D gene (5 bases). The CDR3 loop spans 13 amino acids. Looked up from germline, CDR1 is SNHLY and CDR2 is FYNNEI. V lost 3 bases and J 1 base, leaving 6 bases between the germline ends. The CDR3 reads CASSEGRNTEAFF. CDR3 sequence (DNA): TGTGCCAGCAGTGAGGGGCGGAACACTGAAGCTTTCTTT.

The V and J genes are TRBV28 and TRBJ1-6; possible D gene TRBD1, 5 bases. This CDR3 is built from 16 residues. Trimming cost V 2 bases and J 2 bases, with 10 bases left between them. The germline V gene has CDR1 MDHEN and CDR2 SYDVKM. The CDR3 DNA follows: TGTGCCAGCAGTTTAGCAGAGGGGACCTATAATTCACCCCTCCACTTT. This codes for CASSLAEGTYNSPLHF.

This clone appeared once. J is TRBJ1-2 and V is TRBV6-4; no definite D call. Trimming stripped 5 bases from V and 14 bases from J, with 12 bases between. CDR1 MRHNA and CDR2 SNTAGT come from the germline V gene. This CDR3 has 10 residues. This CDR3 is CASSSRLTTF. CDR3 DNA: TGTGCCAGCAGTTCGCGGTTGACAACCTTC.

The genes are TRBV6-6 and TRBJ2-1; 10 positions agree with TRBD2. V trimming: 5 bases; J trimming: 9 bases; junction bases outside the gene matches: 10. Germline V lookup: CDR1 MNHNY, CDR2 SVGAGI (reference sequence). The CDR3 is 15 amino acids. CDR3 sequence reads: CASSILAGAPVEQFF. The CDR3 DNA follows: TGTGCCAGCAGTATCCTAGCGGGAGCACCTGTTGAGCAGTTCTTC.

V and J are TRBV5-1 and TRBJ1-2, with 11 bases fitting TRBD1. Germline trimming cut 0 bases from V and 6 bases from J; bases unmatched to any gene: 7. The CDR3 has 16 amino acids. Germline values: CDR1 SGHRS, CDR2 YFSETQ. The DNA for the CDR3 is TGCGCCAGCAGCTTGGGCGGACAGGGGGCCCGGGATGGCTACACCTTC. Protein product: CASSLGGQGARDGYTF.

V usage is TRBV27 and J usage is TRBJ2-3; 9 positions agree with TRBD2. The trim removed 8 bases at V and 1 base at J, leaving 10 bases unmatched. Germline loops: CDR1 MNHEY, CDR2 SMNVEV (reference sequence). The CDR3 consists of 16 residues. CDR3 loop: CASSLILAGGTDTQYF. The CDR3 DNA follows: TGTGCCAGCTCTCTTATTTTAGCGGGGGGCACAGATACGCAGTATTTT.

The chain uses TRBV7-2 and TRBJ2-5; tentative D call: TRBD2 (5 bases). Per the germline V gene, CDR1 is SGHTA and CDR2 is FQGNSA. This CDR3 is 15 amino acids long. V gave up 4 bases and J gave up 2 bases, with 14 bases separating them. The chain's CDR3 is CASSSAGIDQETQYF. The CDR3 DNA reads TGTGCCAGCAGCTCCGCCGGGATAGATCAAGAGACCCAGTACTTC.

This clone was counted a single time. The chain employs TRBV11-2 and TRBJ1-4; the D is unclear. V was shortened by 0 bases and J by 4 bases, with 12 bases between the two germline ends. Per germline, CDR1 SGHAT and CDR2 FQNNGV. This CDR3 is built from 16 residues. The CDR3 nucleotides are TGTGCCAGCAGCTTAGATCTTACCGGGGATAATGAAAAACTGTTTTTT. Translation: CASSLDLTGDNEKLFF.

The genes are TRBV27 and TRBJ2-7; 9 positions agree with TRBD2. V lost 5 bases, J lost 3 bases, and 8 bases stayed unmatched. Germline assignment: CDR1 MNHEY and CDR2 SMNVEV (reference sequence). The CDR3 totals 15 residues. The CDR3 DNA is TGTGCCAGCAGTAAACTAGCGGGTGCCAACTACGAGCAGTACTTC. Translating it yields CASSKLAGANYEQYF.

The rearrangement joins TRBV19 to TRBJ1-5; tentatively, D is TRBD1 (5 bases). CDR1 is LNHDA, CDR2 SQIVND, per germline (reference sequence). V lost 3 bases and J 3 bases, leaving 9 bases between the germline ends. The CDR3 is 14 amino acids. Here the CDR3 reads CASSIWGNNQPQHF. The CDR3 nucleotides are TGTGCCAGTAGTATTTGGGGGAACAATCAGCCCCAGCATTTT. The variable domain in full, with the rest retrieved from reference TRBV19 and TRBJ1-5, is DGGITQSPKYLFRKEGQNVTLSCEQNLNHDAMYWYRQDPGQGLRLIYYSQIVNDFQKGDIAEGYSVSREKKESFPLTVTSAQKNPTAFYLCASSIWGNNQPQHFGDGTRLSIL.

J is TRBJ1-1 and V is TRBV19, with a tentative D call TRBD1 (5 bases). Germline V gene lookup returns CDR1 LNHDA and CDR2 SQIVND (reference sequence). Trimming cost V 5 bases and J 4 bases, with 20 bases left between them. The CDR3 totals 16 residues. In DNA, the CDR3 is TGTGCCAGTAGTCCCTGGCGGCGAGGGGAGGCCACTGAAGCTTTCTTT. This codes for CASSPWRRGEATEAFF.

This clone was seen only a few times. The chain is built from TRBV28 and TRBJ2-7; 10 bases line up with TRBD1. J was trimmed by 4 bases and V by 6 bases; bases with no gene match: 3. The CDR3 extends over 13 amino acids. Germline loops: CDR1 MDHEN, CDR2 SYDVKM. CDR3 nucleotide sequence: TGTGCCAGCAGCCCGGACAGGGGGTACGAGCAGTACTTC. It yields the protein CASSPDRGYEQYF. Full variable domain (outside the CDR3, taken from reference TRBV28 and TRBJ2-7): DVKVTQSSRYLVKRTGEKVFLECVQDMDHENMFWYRQDPGLGLRLIYFSYDVKMKEKGDIPEGYSVSREKKERFSLILESASTNQTSMYLCASSPDRGYEQYFGPGTRLTVT.

This clone was seen more than once but under ten times. This chain uses TRBV4-2 with TRBJ2-7, with TRBD1 identical over 7 bases. The J segment lost 5 bases and the V segment lost 2 bases, leaving 3 bases of the junction unmatched. This CDR3 contains 13 residues. CDR1 LGHNA and CDR2 YNFKEQ come from the germline V gene. DNA for the CDR3: TGTGCCAGCAGCCAAACAGGGGTCAACGAGCAGTACTTC. Translated, it gives CASSQTGVNEQYF.

The rearrangement links TRBV5-6 to TRBJ2-1; possibly TRBD1 for D (5 bases). V lost 0 bases, J lost 2 bases, and 6 bases lay in between. Germline lookup yields CDR1 SGHDT and CDR2 YYEEEE. The CDR3 is 14 residues long. The chain's CDR3 is CASSLGTTYNEQFF. The CDR3 DNA reads as TGTGCCAGCAGCTTGGGGACAACCTACAATGAGCAGTTCTTC.

J is TRBJ1-5 and V is TRBV7-9, with no clear D. CDR1 is SEHNR, CDR2 FQNEAQ, per germline (reference sequence). The CDR3 has 15 residues. V lost 4 bases, J lost 4 bases, and 14 bases lay in between. CDR3 region: CASSSSAIVNQPQHF. Here the CDR3 DNA reads TGTGCCAGCAGCTCGAGTGCGATTGTAAATCAGCCCCAGCATTTT. Based on the CDR3 plus reference TRBV7-9 and TRBJ1-5, the full variable domain is DTGVSQNPRHKITKRGQNVTFRCDPISEHNRLYWYRQTLGQGPEFLTYFQNEAQLEKSRLLSDRFSAERPKGSFSTLEIQRTEQGDSAMYLCASSSSAIVNQPQHFGDGTRLSIL.

V gene TRBV27 combines with J gene TRBJ2-7; 8 bases agree with TRBD2. Per the germline V gene, CDR1 is MNHEY and CDR2 is SMNVEV (reference sequence). V shed 6 bases, J shed 3 bases, and the junction held 10 bases outside the gene matches. The CDR3 has 15 residues. The CDR3 region has the DNA TGTGCCAGCAGCGGATCCGGGACTAGTCACTACGAGCAGTACTTC. Encoded protein: CASSGSGTSHYEQYF.